Each of the 8 T cell receptor beta chains below was sequenced from the same sample in a study of identical twins. TCRdb itself ran the 5' RACE reads through MiXCR, one entry per CDR3 protein. The sample lists about 570,000 distinct CDR3 sequences, roughly 9.9% occurring once. The same sample was also used in a study of yellow fever vaccine responses in identical twins.

The sample was PBMCs. The receptors derive from a woman between 18 and 29 years old in good health.

V is TRBV5-1 and J is TRBJ2-7, with 9 bases matching TRBD2. V shed 3 bases and J 6 bases; nucleotides not matched to a gene: 10. CDR3 length equals 15 residues. Per germline, CDR1 SGHRS and CDR2 YFSETQ. This CDR3 reads CASSWSAGGNGEQYF. The CDR3 nucleotides read TGCGCCAGCAGCTGGTCGGCGGGGGGGAATGGCGAGCAGTACTTC.

This clonotype was seen more than once but under ten times. The rearrangement links TRBV18 to TRBJ2-3; D perhaps matches TRBD2 (6 bases). The CDR3 sequence is 15 residues long. The germline CDR1 and CDR2 sequences are KGHSH and LQKENI. V lost 2 bases and J 2 bases, leaving 11 bases between the germline ends. CDR3 nucleotide sequence: TGTGCCAGCTCACCAGTGGCGGGGTACACAGATACGCAGTATTTT. It yields the protein CASSPVAGYTDTQYF.

This clonotype has just a few counts. The V gene is TRBV29-1, the J gene TRBJ2-7; either TRBD1 or TRBD2 may supply D (6 bases each). Trimming took 7 bases from V and 2 from J, leaving 21 bases between them. Germline CDR1 and CDR2: SQVTM and ANQGSEA. The CDR3 extends over 15 amino acids. The CDR3 region is CSARGRPGETYEQYF. DNA for the CDR3: TGCAGCGCACGGGGGAGACCAGGGGAGACCTACGAGCAGTACTTC.

The chain couples TRBV28 to TRBJ2-7; TRBD2 matches 15 bases. The germline CDR1 and CDR2 sequences are MDHEN and SYDVKM. J gave up 5 bases and V 6 bases, and 17 bases lay outside the gene matches. The CDR3 length is 19 residues. As DNA, the CDR3 is TGTGCCAGCAGCCTTGATAACCCGGGACTAGCGGGAGGAAGCGACGAGCAGTACTTC. It encodes CASSLDNPGLAGGSDEQYF.

In this sample, this clonotype turned up a few times. CDR3 coding DNA: TGCGCCAGCAGCTTGGATTCCAGGGGTAACTATGGCTACACCTTC. Translation: CASSLDSRGNYGYTF. V usage is TRBV5-1 and J usage is TRBJ1-2; weak D call: TRBD1 (6 bases). Looked up from germline, CDR1 is SGHRS and CDR2 is YFSETQ. The CDR3 has 15 residues. V was shortened by 0 bases and J by 1 base, with 10 bases between the two germline ends.

This clonotype was seen ten or more times. The genes are TRBV2 and TRBJ2-5; D not resolved. Trimming took off 7 bases at V and 4 bases at J, with 10 bases between the two ends. Germline V gives CDR1 SNHLY, CDR2 FYNNEI. The CDR3 loop spans 12 amino acids. CDR3 sequence reads: CASITRRETQYF. CDR3 DNA sequence: TGTGCCAGCATCACTCGTCGAGAGACCCAGTACTTC.

This clonotype was found many times. This chain uses TRBV20-1 with TRBJ1-2, with 8 bases that match TRBD1. Trimming cost V 3 bases and J 6 bases; bases outside gene matches: 9. The CDR3 covers 14 residues. Germline V CDR1 and CDR2: DFQATT, SNEGSKA (reference sequence). In DNA, the CDR3 is TGCAGTGCTAGGCCCGGACAGGGTGAACATGGCTACACCTTC. Protein product: CSARPGQGEHGYTF.

This clonotype came up a few times. The CDR3 DNA sequence: TGTGCCAGCATTCCACATCTATCGGGAGGCCGCTTGGATACGCAGTATTTT. The encoded protein is CASIPHLSGGRLDTQYF. The genes are TRBV6-2 or TRBV6-3 and TRBJ2-3, with 7 bases identical to TRBD2. Germline V gene data show CDR1 as MNHEY and CDR2 as SVGEGT. The CDR3 totals 17 residues. With 7 bases clipped from V and 6 bases from J, the junction kept 19 bases outside the gene matches.